This T cell receptor beta chain was observed in a study of T-cell reconstitution after alpha-beta-depleted transplantation in children. General study results and limits: By one year post-transplant, T-cell counts and diversity largely arose from T cells that were newly produced. As was reported, about two months after transplant, alpha-beta T cells came from several hundred expanded graft clones.

In the case of this clonotype: Its target is not known.

The CDR3 covers 15 residues. Trimming removed 6 bases from V and 1 base from J; junction bases left unmatched: 6. It was with unique molecular identifiers that the TCRbeta library was prepared. TCRdb re-derived calls from the PCR reads in MiXCR, one entry per CDR3 protein. The data show about a million distinct CDR3 sequences, about 30% seen once. This receptor was obtained from a boy in the first two years of life who had a stem cell transplant for SCID, so the T cells may come from the graft donor. This chain connects TRBV12-3 or TRBV12-4 to TRBJ2-3; 8 bases are shared with TRBD2. The sample was PBMCs, mostly from graft donor cells, taken 360 days after TCRalphabeta/CD19-depleted stem cell transplant. The CDR3 protein is CASSSYSGGTDTQYF. Written as DNA, the CDR3 is TGTGCCAGCAGCTCTTATAGCGGGGGCACAGATACGCAGTATTTT.